The rows below give T cell receptor beta chains drawn from one sample of a study of T-cell reconstitution after alpha-beta-depleted transplantation in children. TCRdb independently ran MiXCR on the PCR reads; one entry per CDR3 protein. Of hundreds of thousands of distinct CDR3 sequences listed, more than 20% are singletons. The source material was PBMCs, mostly from graft donor cells, sampled 360 days after TCRalphabeta/CD19-depleted stem cell transplant. These receptors came from a female patient aged 2-9 years who had a stem cell transplant for congenital amegakaryocytic thrombocytopenia, so the T cells may come from the graft donor. Each CDR3 is given with its conserved first and last residue. Each record gives: CDR3 DNA, CDR3 protein, J gene, V gene, clone size, D gene. The D gene is left open where the match is weak. Size tells how often a clone was seen (once, few, many) or the class of an expanded clone, and some rows leave it out.

cdr3_nt: TGTGCCACCAGCAGAGATGATCCCAGAATAAACATTCAGTACTTC
cdr3_aa: CATSRDDPRINIQYF
j_call: TRBJ2-4
v_call: TRBV15
clone_size: .
d_call: .

cdr3_nt: TGTGCCAGCAGTGAATCCTACCTTGATACGCAGTATTTT
cdr3_aa: CASSESYLDTQYF
j_call: TRBJ2-3
v_call: TRBV6-1
clone_size: .
d_call: .

cdr3_nt: TGTGCCAGCAGTTTCCTCACGGCAGAGACCCAGTACTTC
cdr3_aa: CASSFLTAETQYF
j_call: TRBJ2-5
v_call: TRBV12-3/TRBV12-4
clone_size: .
d_call: .

cdr3_nt: TGTGCCAGCAGCCTGGACAGGGCTGCCACTGAAGCTTTCTTT
cdr3_aa: CASSLDRAATEAFF
j_call: TRBJ1-1
v_call: TRBV14
clone_size: .
d_call: TRBD1

cdr3_nt: TGCGCCAGCAGCATAACAGGGCCAGAGACCCAGTACTTC
cdr3_aa: CASSITGPETQYF
j_call: TRBJ2-5
v_call: TRBV5-1
clone_size: few
d_call: .

cdr3_nt: TGTGCCAGCAGCCTAGGGCCCGGGATTTATGGCTACACCTTC
cdr3_aa: CASSLGPGIYGYTF
j_call: TRBJ1-2
v_call: TRBV12-3/TRBV12-4
clone_size: few
d_call: .

cdr3_nt: TGTGCCAGCAGCCAAACTGCCGGGGCCATGAACACTGAAGCTTTCTTT
cdr3_aa: CASSQTAGAMNTEAFF
j_call: TRBJ1-1
v_call: TRBV3-1
clone_size: .
d_call: .

cdr3_nt: TGTGCCATCAGTGAGGGACAGGGGTACGAGCTCAATGAGCAGTTCTTC
cdr3_aa: CAISEGQGYELNEQFF
j_call: TRBJ2-1
v_call: TRBV10-3
clone_size: few
d_call: TRBD1

cdr3_nt: TGTGCCAGCAGTTTGGCGACTAGCGGTAGCACAGATACGCAGTATTTT
cdr3_aa: CASSLATSGSTDTQYF
j_call: TRBJ2-3
v_call: TRBV12-3/TRBV12-4
clone_size: many
d_call: TRBD2

cdr3_nt: TGTGCCAGCAGTGAGGCTTTATCGACTGAAGCTTTCTTT
cdr3_aa: CASSEALSTEAFF
j_call: TRBJ1-1
v_call: TRBV6-2/TRBV6-3
clone_size: .
d_call: .

cdr3_nt: TGTGCCAGCAGCTCCCATAGACAGGGCGGACCTCATTCACCCCTCCACTTT
cdr3_aa: CASSSHRQGGPHSPLHF
j_call: TRBJ1-6
v_call: TRBV7-8
clone_size: .
d_call: TRBD1

cdr3_nt: TGTGCCAGCAGTTACTCGCTCCAGCGGGGGTCCATGGAGACCCAGTACTTC
cdr3_aa: CASSYSLQRGSMETQYF
j_call: TRBJ2-5
v_call: TRBV6-5
clone_size: few
d_call: TRBD2

cdr3_nt: TGTGCCAGCAGCGCTACCGGGACTAGCGGGAGCAGCACAGATACGCAGTATTTT
cdr3_aa: CASSATGTSGSSTDTQYF
j_call: TRBJ2-3
v_call: TRBV7-3
clone_size: few
d_call: TRBD2

cdr3_nt: TGTGCCAGCAGTCTCTCCCGGGCCCCCCCCAGCGAGCAGTACTTC
cdr3_aa: CASSLSRAPPSEQYF
j_call: TRBJ2-7
v_call: TRBV12-3/TRBV12-4
clone_size: .
d_call: .

cdr3_nt: TGTGCCAGCAGTTTCCGGTTCAATGAAAAACTGTTTTTT
cdr3_aa: CASSFRFNEKLFF
j_call: TRBJ1-4
v_call: TRBV28
clone_size: .
d_call: .

cdr3_nt: TGTGCCAGCAGTTTTTCTCCCCTCTACGAGCAGTACTTC
cdr3_aa: CASSFSPLYEQYF
j_call: TRBJ2-7
v_call: TRBV28
clone_size: few
d_call: .

cdr3_nt: TGTGCCAGCAGCCAAGAACTTCGGACAGTCGAAAAACTGTTTTTT
cdr3_aa: CASSQELRTVEKLFF
j_call: TRBJ1-4
v_call: TRBV3-1
clone_size: few
d_call: .

cdr3_nt: TGTGCCAGCAGCTTAGCCAGGAACGAGCAGTACTTC
cdr3_aa: CASSLARNEQYF
j_call: TRBJ2-7
v_call: TRBV11-2
clone_size: .
d_call: .

cdr3_nt: TGTGCCAGCAGTTACCGGACAGGGGTTCACCTTGAAGCTTTCTTT
cdr3_aa: CASSYRTGVHLEAFF
j_call: TRBJ1-1
v_call: TRBV6-5
clone_size: .
d_call: TRBD1

cdr3_nt: TGTGCCAGCAGTTCACGAGGGTCCGCAGATACGCAGTATTTT
cdr3_aa: CASSSRGSADTQYF
j_call: TRBJ2-3
v_call: TRBV6-5
clone_size: .
d_call: .

cdr3_nt: TGTGCCAGCAGCGCGTTAGGACAGGAGAATGAAAAACTGTTTTTT
cdr3_aa: CASSALGQENEKLFF
j_call: TRBJ1-4
v_call: TRBV7-2
clone_size: .
d_call: TRBD1

cdr3_nt: TGTGCCAGCAGTTTATCGACAGTCTACGAGCAGTACTTC
cdr3_aa: CASSLSTVYEQYF
j_call: TRBJ2-7
v_call: TRBV28
clone_size: .
d_call: .

cdr3_nt: TGTGCCAGCAGCCCGAAGGGGCTGGTTAGCTCCTACAATGAGCAGTTCTTC
cdr3_aa: CASSPKGLVSSYNEQFF
j_call: TRBJ2-1
v_call: TRBV7-8
clone_size: .
d_call: .

cdr3_nt: TGTGCCAGCAGACAACAGGGGGGATCAGAGACCCAGTACTTC
cdr3_aa: CASRQQGGSETQYF
j_call: TRBJ2-5
v_call: TRBV28
clone_size: .
d_call: TRBD1

cdr3_nt: TGTGCCAGCACCGATACTCATCCAGATACGCAGTATTTT
cdr3_aa: CASTDTHPDTQYF
j_call: TRBJ2-3
v_call: TRBV7-8
clone_size: .
d_call: .

cdr3_nt: TGTGCCAGCAGCCTCAGCCCACGTACAGATACGCAGTATTTT
cdr3_aa: CASSLSPRTDTQYF
j_call: TRBJ2-3
v_call: TRBV11-2
clone_size: few
d_call: .

cdr3_nt: TGTGCCAGCAGCTTAAGGGGACAGAACACCGGGGAGCTGTTTTTT
cdr3_aa: CASSLRGQNTGELFF
j_call: TRBJ2-2
v_call: TRBV13
clone_size: many
d_call: .

cdr3_nt: TGTGCCAGCAGCCTCACTAGCGGCGATGAGCAGTTCTTC
cdr3_aa: CASSLTSGDEQFF
j_call: TRBJ2-1
v_call: TRBV3-1
clone_size: many
d_call: TRBD2

cdr3_nt: TGTGCCTGGGGACACACCGGGACTAGCGGCTCCCTGTCGTTCTTC
cdr3_aa: CAWGHTGTSGSLSFF
j_call: TRBJ2-1
v_call: TRBV30
clone_size: .
d_call: TRBD2

cdr3_nt: TGTGCCACCAGCGGTACTAGCGGGAGTGACTTAGATACGCAGTATTTT
cdr3_aa: CATSGTSGSDLDTQYF
j_call: TRBJ2-3
v_call: TRBV15
clone_size: few
d_call: TRBD2

cdr3_nt: TGTGCCAGCAGTTTCCCGGGACAGGGGTCAGATACGCAGTATTTT
cdr3_aa: CASSFPGQGSDTQYF
j_call: TRBJ2-3
v_call: TRBV28
clone_size: .
d_call: TRBD1

cdr3_nt: TGTGCCAGCTCACCCGGGGCAGGGCGGACGAACACTGAAGCTTTCTTT
cdr3_aa: CASSPGAGRTNTEAFF
j_call: TRBJ1-1
v_call: TRBV18
clone_size: many
d_call: .

cdr3_nt: TGCGCCAGCAGCTTGACGACTAGCGGGGGGGCCTCCGATACGCAGTATTTT
cdr3_aa: CASSLTTSGGASDTQYF
j_call: TRBJ2-3
v_call: TRBV5-1
clone_size: .
d_call: TRBD2